Listed below are T cell receptor beta chains from one sample, sequenced in a study of OX40 agonist ivuxolimab in advanced cancers. Profiled with immunoSEQ multiplex PCR; TCRdb holds only in-frame clones, not every one. The sample lists roughly 92,000 clones; 90% were seen once. This material consisted of CD4+ or CD8+ T cells sorted from blood, taken in a trial of the OX40 agonist ivuxolimab. These receptors all stem from an adult with an advanced solid tumor such as melanoma, head and neck, liver or kidney cancer. Both conserved end residues are part of each CDR3. Fields, in order: J gene, D gene, clone size, V gene, CDR3 length, CDR3 protein, CDR3 DNA. A D gene is named only where the DNA matches it firmly. Only part of the rows carry a size: once, few, many, or a class if the clone is expanded.

J gene: TRBJ2-6
D gene: -
clone size: -
V gene: TRBV6-5
CDR3 length: 13
CDR3 protein: CASSYSKANVLTF
CDR3 DNA: TGTGCCAGCAGTTACTCGAAAGCCAACGTCCTGACTTTC

J gene: TRBJ2-3
D gene: -
clone size: -
V gene: TRBV5-4
CDR3 length: 14
CDR3 protein: CASTSDPATDTQYF
CDR3 DNA: TGTGCCAGCACCTCAGACCCGGCAACAGATACGCAGTATTTT

J gene: TRBJ2-5
D gene: -
clone size: -
V gene: TRBV5-4
CDR3 length: 15
CDR3 protein: CASSSKQGRGETQYF
CDR3 DNA: TGTGCCAGCAGCTCCAAACAGGGACGGGGAGAGACCCAGTACTTC

J gene: TRBJ1-1
D gene: -
clone size: -
V gene: TRBV6-1
CDR3 length: 14
CDR3 protein: CASMRAGVNTEAFF
CDR3 DNA: TGTGCCAGCATGAGGGCAGGTGTGAACACTGAAGCTTTCTTT

J gene: TRBJ1-2
D gene: -
clone size: -
V gene: TRBV29-1
CDR3 length: 12
CDR3 protein: CSVPRGHYGYTF
CDR3 DNA: TGCAGCGTTCCGCGGGGGCACTATGGCTACACCTTC

J gene: TRBJ1-1
D gene: -
clone size: few
V gene: TRBV30
CDR3 length: 16
CDR3 protein: CAWSQHNGGWNTEAFF
CDR3 DNA: TGTGCCTGGAGTCAACATAACGGGGGGTGGAACACTGAAGCTTTCTTT

J gene: TRBJ1-1
D gene: -
clone size: once
V gene: TRBV6-5
CDR3 length: 13
CDR3 protein: CASSPGRNTEAFF
CDR3 DNA: TGTGCCAGCAGCCCCGGGAGGAACACTGAAGCTTTCTTT

J gene: TRBJ1-4
D gene: -
clone size: few
V gene: TRBV18
CDR3 length: 15
CDR3 protein: CASSPPWGAGEKLFF
CDR3 DNA: TGTGCCAGCTCACCACCATGGGGGGCTGGAGAAAAACTGTTTTTT

J gene: TRBJ1-4
D gene: -
clone size: -
V gene: TRBV2
CDR3 length: 15
CDR3 protein: CASSASWSANEKLFF
CDR3 DNA: TGTGCCAGCAGTGCCTCATGGTCGGCTAATGAAAAACTGTTTTTT

J gene: TRBJ2-2
D gene: -
clone size: -
V gene: TRBV14
CDR3 length: 13
CDR3 protein: CASSQVFGGELFF
CDR3 DNA: TGTGCCAGCAGCCAGGTCTTCGGCGGGGAGCTGTTTTTT

J gene: TRBJ1-5
D gene: -
clone size: -
V gene: TRBV30
CDR3 length: 15
CDR3 protein: CAWKGGGGSNQPQHF
CDR3 DNA: TGTGCCTGGAAAGGGGGGGGAGGGTCCAATCAGCCCCAGCATTTT

J gene: TRBJ2-7
D gene: TRBD2
clone size: -
V gene: TRBV7-6
CDR3 length: 14
CDR3 protein: CASSQLAGTYEQYF
CDR3 DNA: TGTGCCAGCAGCCAACTAGCGGGGACCTACGAGCAGTACTTC

J gene: TRBJ1-1
D gene: -
clone size: -
V gene: TRBV5-4
CDR3 length: 15
CDR3 protein: CASSLVVRQNTEAFF
CDR3 DNA: TGTGCCAGCAGCTTGGTGGTCAGACAAAACACTGAAGCTTTCTTT

J gene: TRBJ2-3
D gene: -
clone size: -
V gene: TRBV9
CDR3 length: 14
CDR3 protein: CASSVGVDTDTQYF
CDR3 DNA: TGTGCCAGCAGCGTAGGGGTCGACACAGATACGCAGTATTTT

J gene: TRBJ1-5
D gene: -
clone size: -
V gene: TRBV2
CDR3 length: 15
CDR3 protein: CASSQDAAGNQPQHF
CDR3 DNA: TGTGCCAGCAGTCAGGATGCAGCGGGCAATCAGCCCCAGCATTTT

J gene: TRBJ2-1
D gene: TRBD2
clone size: -
V gene: TRBV7-3
CDR3 length: 15
CDR3 protein: CASSETSGGLGEQFF
CDR3 DNA: TGTGCCAGCAGCGAGACTAGCGGGGGGCTGGGTGAGCAGTTCTTC

J gene: TRBJ2-2
D gene: -
clone size: -
V gene: TRBV6-5
CDR3 length: 13
CDR3 protein: CASSPLDSGELFF
CDR3 DNA: TGTGCCAGCAGTCCTCTCGACAGCGGGGAGCTGTTTTTT

J gene: TRBJ2-3
D gene: -
clone size: -
V gene: TRBV7-3
CDR3 length: 15
CDR3 protein: CASSLGQSPGDTQYF
CDR3 DNA: TGTGCCAGCAGCCTCGGACAGTCCCCGGGAGATACGCAGTATTTT

J gene: TRBJ2-3
D gene: -
clone size: -
V gene: TRBV28
CDR3 length: 16
CDR3 protein: CASSFWDQTSTDTQYF
CDR3 DNA: TGTGCCAGCAGTTTTTGGGACCAGACTAGCACAGATACGCAGTATTTT

J gene: TRBJ1-5
D gene: -
clone size: -
V gene: TRBV15
CDR3 length: 12
CDR3 protein: CATSMVNQPQHF
CDR3 DNA: TGTGCCACCAGCATGGTCAACCAGCCCCAGCATTTT

J gene: TRBJ2-2
D gene: -
clone size: -
V gene: TRBV27
CDR3 length: 13
CDR3 protein: CASVGPATGELFF
CDR3 DNA: TGTGCCAGCGTGGGGCCGGCCACCGGGGAGCTGTTTTTT

J gene: TRBJ2-7
D gene: TRBD1
clone size: -
V gene: TRBV18
CDR3 length: 13
CDR3 protein: CASSPGQGAEQYF
CDR3 DNA: TGTGCCAGCTCACCCGGCCAGGGGGCCGAGCAGTACTTC

J gene: TRBJ2-3
D gene: -
clone size: -
V gene: TRBV10-1
CDR3 length: 15
CDR3 protein: CASSGPGVYRDTQYF
CDR3 DNA: TGCGCCAGCAGTGGGCCAGGGGTTTATCGGGATACGCAGTATTTT

J gene: TRBJ2-7
D gene: -
clone size: -
V gene: TRBV6-6
CDR3 length: 13
CDR3 protein: CASNEGRSYEQYF
CDR3 DNA: TGTGCCAGCAACGAAGGAAGGTCCTACGAGCAGTACTTC

J gene: TRBJ1-5
D gene: -
clone size: few
V gene: TRBV27
CDR3 length: 15
CDR3 protein: CASSPRGNSNQPQHF
CDR3 DNA: TGTGCCAGCAGCCCCAGGGGAAATAGCAATCAGCCCCAGCATTTT

J gene: TRBJ1-5
D gene: -
clone size: -
V gene: TRBV27
CDR3 length: 14
CDR3 protein: CASSLAGRGQPQHF
CDR3 DNA: TGTGCCAGCAGTTTAGCAGGGCGGGGTCAGCCCCAGCATTTT

J gene: TRBJ2-5
D gene: -
clone size: -
V gene: TRBV7-8
CDR3 length: 14
CDR3 protein: CASSLSARQETQYF
CDR3 DNA: TGTGCCAGCAGCTTGTCGGCACGACAAGAGACCCAGTACTTC

J gene: TRBJ1-6
D gene: -
clone size: -
V gene: TRBV6-5
CDR3 length: 15
CDR3 protein: CASSYGESYNSPLHF
CDR3 DNA: TGTGCCAGCAGTTACGGGGAGTCCTATAATTCACCCCTCCACTTT

J gene: TRBJ2-7
D gene: -
clone size: once
V gene: TRBV4-2
CDR3 length: 14
CDR3 protein: CASSQEGGLFEQYF
CDR3 DNA: TGTGCCAGCAGCCAAGAGGGGGGCCTATTCGAGCAGTACTTC

J gene: TRBJ2-2
D gene: TRBD2
clone size: -
V gene: TRBV27
CDR3 length: 16
CDR3 protein: CASSFGGARSTGELFF
CDR3 DNA: TGTGCCAGCAGTTTCGGGGGGGCGCGGAGCACCGGGGAGCTGTTTTTT

J gene: TRBJ2-3
D gene: TRBD1
clone size: -
V gene: TRBV18
CDR3 length: 14
CDR3 protein: CASSRDSTGDTQYF
CDR3 DNA: TGTGCCAGCTCTAGGGACAGTACGGGGGATACGCAGTATTTT

J gene: TRBJ1-2
D gene: -
clone size: -
V gene: TRBV6-5
CDR3 length: 14
CDR3 protein: CASSYSIASYGYTF
CDR3 DNA: TGTGCCAGCAGTTACTCTATCGCGTCCTATGGCTACACCTTC

J gene: TRBJ2-7
D gene: TRBD2
clone size: -
V gene: TRBV6-4
CDR3 length: 15
CDR3 protein: CASSVGSGGKYEQYF
CDR3 DNA: TGTGCCAGCAGTGTGGGAAGCGGGGGAAAATACGAGCAGTACTTC

J gene: TRBJ2-7
D gene: -
clone size: -
V gene: TRBV28
CDR3 length: 13
CDR3 protein: CASSLTGPYEQYF
CDR3 DNA: TGTGCCAGCAGTCTGACAGGCCCCTACGAGCAGTACTTC

J gene: TRBJ2-6
D gene: -
clone size: -
V gene: TRBV7-9
CDR3 length: 13
CDR3 protein: CATDGSGANVLTF
CDR3 DNA: TGTGCCACCGATGGGTCTGGGGCCAACGTCCTGACTTTC

J gene: TRBJ1-2
D gene: -
clone size: -
V gene: TRBV6-1
CDR3 length: 14
CDR3 protein: CASSLSQGLYGYTF
CDR3 DNA: TGTGCCAGCAGCTTAAGTCAAGGGCTCTATGGCTACACCTTC

J gene: TRBJ2-1
D gene: -
clone size: -
V gene: TRBV7-3
CDR3 length: 16
CDR3 protein: CASSPGLGVGYNEQFF
CDR3 DNA: TGTGCCAGCAGCCCAGGACTGGGCGTGGGGTACAATGAGCAGTTCTTC

J gene: TRBJ2-5
D gene: TRBD1
clone size: -
V gene: TRBV27
CDR3 length: 16
CDR3 protein: CASSPGTGFPSETQYF
CDR3 DNA: TGTGCCAGCAGTCCCGGGACAGGCTTTCCATCCGAGACCCAGTACTTC

J gene: TRBJ1-5
D gene: TRBD1
clone size: once
V gene: TRBV19
CDR3 length: 15
CDR3 protein: CASNRRDSSNQPQHF
CDR3 DNA: TGTGCCAGTAACCGCCGGGACAGCAGCAATCAGCCCCAGCATTTT

J gene: TRBJ2-2
D gene: -
clone size: -
V gene: TRBV6-1
CDR3 length: 12
CDR3 protein: CASSVGAGELFF
CDR3 DNA: TGTGCCAGCAGTGTGGGGGCTGGGGAGCTGTTTTTT

J gene: TRBJ2-1
D gene: -
clone size: -
V gene: TRBV11-3
CDR3 length: 14
CDR3 protein: CASSFSGGYNEQFF
CDR3 DNA: TGTGCCAGCAGCTTTTCGGGCGGATACAATGAGCAGTTCTTC

J gene: TRBJ2-7
D gene: TRBD2
clone size: -
V gene: TRBV27
CDR3 length: 15
CDR3 protein: CASSLSSGGSYEQYF
CDR3 DNA: TGTGCCAGCAGTCTTTCTAGCGGGGGCAGCTACGAGCAGTACTTC

J gene: TRBJ1-5
D gene: -
clone size: -
V gene: TRBV18
CDR3 length: 14
CDR3 protein: CASSPGPSNQPQHF
CDR3 DNA: TGTGCCAGCTCACCGGGACCGAGCAATCAGCCCCAGCATTTT

J gene: TRBJ2-7
D gene: -
clone size: -
V gene: TRBV6-1
CDR3 length: 12
CDR3 protein: CATNGASYEQYF
CDR3 DNA: TGTGCCACCAACGGGGCCTCCTACGAGCAGTACTTC

J gene: TRBJ2-3
D gene: -
clone size: -
V gene: TRBV5-1
CDR3 length: 15
CDR3 protein: CASSFSGSHTDTQYF
CDR3 DNA: TGCGCCAGCAGCTTCTCCGGGTCCCACACAGATACGCAGTATTTT

J gene: TRBJ1-6
D gene: TRBD1
clone size: -
V gene: TRBV5-1
CDR3 length: 15
CDR3 protein: CASSWTGLSNSPLHF
CDR3 DNA: TGCGCCAGCAGCTGGACAGGGTTATCTAATTCACCCCTCCACTTT

J gene: TRBJ1-5
D gene: -
clone size: -
V gene: TRBV6-1
CDR3 length: 14
CDR3 protein: CASSESGGNQPQHF
CDR3 DNA: TGTGCCAGCAGTGAATCAGGGGGCAATCAGCCCCAGCATTTT

J gene: TRBJ2-2
D gene: -
clone size: -
V gene: TRBV5-4
CDR3 length: 16
CDR3 protein: CASSPAPTGNTGELFF
CDR3 DNA: TGTGCCAGCAGCCCCGCTCCGACAGGGAACACCGGGGAGCTGTTTTTT